These T cell receptor beta chains were read from a single sample in a study of T cell repertoires in cytomegalovirus infection. TCRdb called the reads again in MiXCR, with one record for every CDR3 protein. The sample includes approximately 150,000 distinct CDR3 sequences, 15% to 20% of them seen just once. Sample: CD8+ T cells from PBMCs. The receptors derive from a human donor in good health (CMV status not recorded). Some clones in this sample may be carry-over from other donors' samples. CDR3s include the opening cysteine and the closing phenylalanine or tryptophan. D genes are given only for firm matches. Rows give clone size only sometimes, using once, few, many, or a class for an expanded clone.

v_call	j_call	clone_size	d_call	cdr3_aa	cdr3_nt
TRBV10-3	TRBJ2-7	-	-	CAISDNQVAGIYEQYF	TGTGCCATCAGTGATAATCAAGTGGCAGGGATTTACGAGCAGTACTTC
TRBV7-9	TRBJ1-5	few	-	CASSPQGTNQPQHF	TGTGCCAGCAGCCCACAGGGTACCAATCAGCCCCAGCATTTT
TRBV7-2	TRBJ2-5	few	TRBD2	CASSLERGGAETQYF	TGTGCCAGCAGCTTGGAGCGGGGGGGCGCAGAGACCCAGTACTTC
TRBV7-9	TRBJ2-7	-	-	CASSPGDTTFYEQYF	TGTGCCAGCAGTCCCGGCGATACAACCTTCTACGAGCAGTACTTC
TRBV7-9	TRBJ1-1	few	-	CASSPIREDTEAFF	TGTGCCAGCAGCCCGATTAGGGAGGACACTGAAGCTTTCTTT
TRBV7-9	TRBJ2-1	-	-	CAIEDRDNRFYNEQFF	TGTGCCATCGAGGACCGGGACAACCGCTTCTACAATGAGCAGTTCTTC
TRBV4-1	TRBJ2-1	few	TRBD1	CASSQGQGTGNEQFF	TGCGCCAGCAGCCAAGGACAGGGGACGGGCAATGAGCAGTTCTTC
TRBV5-5	TRBJ1-1	many	TRBD1	CASSWDSNTEAFF	TGTGCCAGCAGTTGGGACAGCAACACTGAAGCTTTCTTT
TRBV6-1	TRBJ2-1	-	-	CASSPDELPGNEQFF	TGTGCCAGCAGTCCCGACGAACTTCCTGGGAATGAGCAGTTCTTC
TRBV28	TRBJ2-3	few	-	CASSSTGVGSTDTQYF	TGTGCCAGCAGTTCCACCGGGGTCGGGAGCACAGATACGCAGTATTTT
TRBV7-2	TRBJ2-7	few	TRBD2	CASSRPTSGSLEQYF	TGTGCCAGCAGCCGACCGACTAGCGGGTCCCTCGAGCAGTACTTC
TRBV7-2	TRBJ1-6	-	TRBD1	CTSSQDRGFSGNSPLHF	TGTACCAGCAGCCAGGACAGGGGGTTTTCCGGTAATTCACCCCTCCACTTT
TRBV6-2/TRBV6-3	TRBJ2-5	few	-	CASSYSALQETQYF	TGTGCCAGCAGTTATTCAGCGTTACAAGAGACCCAGTACTTC